A single sample gave rise to the 27 T cell receptor beta chains below, sequenced in a study of tumor-infiltrating lymphocytes in primary liver carcinoma. Synthesis of TCR beta cDNA was carried out from about 540 ng total RNA with a constant-region primer. Slightly modified ARM-PCR, run as three nested multiplex PCR rounds, produced the TCR beta libraries. TRBV1-TRBV30 forward primers and a C-beta reverse primer were used in the first two PCR rounds, which each ran for about 9 cycles. TCRdb fed the multiplex PCR reads into MiXCR, producing one record per CDR3 protein. Among some 95,000 distinct CDR3 sequences, just under 70% were seen once, and the ten largest hold 27%. The 20-30 mg bulk tissue piece was not sorted before simultaneous RNA and DNA extraction. Input material: tumor-adjacent normal liver tissue. These receptors were taken from a man aged 40-49 years with primary liver carcinoma and hepatitis B virus infection.

This clonotype was seen at least ten times. The gene calls are TRBV12-3 or TRBV12-4 and TRBJ2-7; 12 bases are a match to TRBD2. V lost 3 bases and J lost 1; bases outside the gene matches: 7. There are 17 residues in the CDR3. DNA for the CDR3: TGTGCCAGCAGTTTCGGCCCTCTAGCGGGAGGGTCCTACGAGCAGTACTTC. This translates into CASSFGPLAGGSYEQYF.

With respect to this clonotype: A read error may be the cause here, since a much bigger clone is one base away. The V call is TRBV12-3 or TRBV12-4, the J call TRBJ2-7, with D perhaps matching TRBD2 (5 bases). The length of the CDR3 is 13 residues. Trimming pared 9 bases from V and 7 bases from J, leaving 19 bases between. The CDR3 region is CASIRREMYEQYF. In nucleotides, the CDR3 is TGTGCCAGTATAAGAAGGGAGATGTATGAGCAGTACTTC.

About this clonotype itself: One junction end does not reproduce the germline sequence, and a read error may be involved. The chain has TRBV11-2 and TRBJ1-1; D might be TRBD1 (5 bases). The CDR3 extends over 15 amino acids. In germline, CDR1 is SGHAT, CDR2 FQNNGV. CDR3: CASSAPGGVKTEAFF. The DNA for the CDR3 is TGTGCCAGCAGTGCACCCGGGGGGGTGAAGACTGAAGCTTTCTTT. Full variable domain (missing parts from reference TRBV11-2 and TRBJ1-1): EAGVAQSPRYKIIEKRQSVAFWCNPISGHATLYWYQQILGQGPKLLIQFQNNGVVDDSQLPKDRFSAERLKGVDSTLKIQPAKLEDSAVYLCASSAPGGVKTEAFFGQGTRLTVV.

A note on this clonotype: An end of the junction differs from the germline gene, which may be a read error. V and J are TRBV12-3 or TRBV12-4 and TRBJ2-1; D gene uncertain. This CDR3 has 11 amino acids. The chain's CDR3 is CASTLTYKQFF. CDR3 nucleotides: TGTGCCAGCACTTTAACGTATAAGCAGTTCTTC.

This clonotype was seen only a few times. V gene TRBV18 combines with J gene TRBJ2-5, with 11 bases aligning to TRBD2. The CDR3 loop spans 15 amino acids. Germline-derived CDR1 and CDR2 are KGHSH and LQKENI. Losses at the gene ends were 3 bases for V and 1 base for J; bases not matched to a gene: 1. The DNA for the CDR3 is TGTGCCAGCTCACCTGGACTAGCGGGCCAAGAGACCCAGTACTTC. Its translation: CASSPGLAGQETQYF. The whole variable domain, filled in from reference TRBV18 and TRBJ2-5, reads NAGVMQNPRHLVRRRGQEARLRCSPMKGHSHVYWYRQLPEEGLKFMVYLQKENIIDESGMPKERFSAEFPKEGPSILRIQQVVRGDSAAYFCASSPGLAGQETQYFGPGTRLLVL.

Turning to this clonotype: One end of the junction varies from germline; a read error may be responsible. The gene calls are TRBV11-2 and TRBJ2-7; D unclear. Germline V gene lookup returns CDR1 SGHAT and CDR2 FQNNGV. This CDR3 is 14 amino acids long. The CDR3 protein is CTSSSTYTAYEQYF. CDR3 in DNA: TGTACCAGCAGTTCAACTTACACTGCCTACGAGCAGTACTTC.

CDR3 DNA sequence: TGCAGCGTGGACGGGACCGGCGGGAGAACAGATACGCAGTATTTT. It encodes CSVDGTGGRTDTQYF. This chain connects TRBV29-1 to TRBJ2-3; 7 bases agree with TRBD2. V shed 6 bases and J 3 bases; nucleotides not matched to a gene: 12. This CDR3 contains 15 residues. In germline, CDR1 is SQVTM, CDR2 ANQGSEA.

The rearrangement links TRBV28 to TRBJ2-7; D might be TRBD1 (6 bases). Trimming stripped 6 bases from V and 6 bases from J, with 12 bases between. The CDR3 is 12 amino acids. Looked up from germline, CDR1 is MDHEN and CDR2 is SYDVKM. The DNA of the CDR3 is TGTGCCAGCAGCTCCGGACAGAGCGAGCAGTACTTC. Its translation is CASSSGQSEQYF.

On this clonotype: An end of the junction does not agree with germline; a read error may underlie this. The chain carries TRBV29-1 and TRBJ2-2; the match to TRBD2 covers 7 bases. This CDR3 region has 15 residues. Germline values: CDR1 SQVTM, CDR2 ANQGSEA. The chain's CDR3 is CSIEGLVGATGELFF. Written as DNA, the CDR3 is TGCAGCATTGAAGGACTAGTGGGAGCCACCGGGGAGCTGTTTTTT.

This clonotype was detected once. A read error may account for a junction end that differs from germline. This chain joins TRBV11-1 and TRBJ1-6; the D is unclear. Germline CDR1 is SGHAT and CDR2 is FQDESV (reference sequence). The CDR3 runs to 14 residues. CDR3 DNA sequence: TGTGCCAACAGCCTCAAGGGAAATAATTCACCCCTCCACTTC. Amino acids: CANSLKGNNSPLHF.

For this clonotype: A read error may be the cause here, since a much bigger clone is one base away. The DNA of the CDR3 is TGTGCCGGCAGCCAATACGGGTTCTATGGCTACACCTTC. Protein product: CAGSQYGFYGYTF. J is TRBJ1-2 and V is TRBV14, with D hard to call. The CDR3 loop spans 13 amino acids. CDR1 is SGHDN and CDR2 is FVKESK in the germline V gene.

Worth noting for this clonotype: At one boundary the junction diverges from the germline segment, which might be a read error. The genes are TRBV11-2 and TRBJ2-7; a weak D match, TRBD2 (6 bases). The CDR3 contains 15 residues. CDR1 and CDR2 from the germline V gene are SGHAT and FQNNGV. The CDR3 DNA reads TGTGCCAGCAGCACGGCACCGGGTCCGGACTACGAACAGTACTTC. This sequence encodes CASSTAPGPDYEQYF. Together with reference TRBV11-2 and TRBJ2-7, the CDR3 gives the full variable domain: EAGVAQSPRYKIIEKRQSVAFWCNPISGHATLYWYQQILGQGPKLLIQFQNNGVVDDSQLPKDRFSAERLKGVDSTLKIQPAKLEDSAVYLCASSTAPGPDYEQYFGPGTRLTVT.

In regard to this clonotype: One junction end does not reproduce the germline sequence, and a read error may be involved. This chain joins TRBV11-2 and TRBJ2-7; the D call may be TRBD1 or TRBD2 (5 bases each). CDR3 length equals 14 residues. Germline CDR1 reads SGHAT; CDR2 reads FQNNGV. This chain's CDR3 is CTSSPGPGAYEQCF. Here the CDR3 DNA reads TGTACCAGCAGCCCGGGACCAGGAGCCTACGAGCAATGCTTC. Complete variable domain (other parts from reference TRBV11-2 and TRBJ2-7): EAGVAQSPRYKIIEKRQSVAFWCNPISGHATLYWYQQILGQGPKLLIQFQNNGVVDDSQLPKDRFSAERLKGVDSTLKIQPAKLEDSAVYLCTSSPGPGAYEQCFGPGTRLTVT.

For this clonotype: An end of the junction differs from the germline gene, which may be a read error. V and J are TRBV11-3 and TRBJ2-1; 9 bases map to TRBD2. Germline V CDR1 and CDR2: SGHNT, YENEEA. The CDR3 is made up of 19 amino acids. The CDR3 here is CASSLDQREAFNSYNEQFF. In nucleotides, the CDR3 is TGTGCCAGTAGCTTAGATCAGCGGGAGGCCTTCAACTCCTACAATGAGCAGTTCTTC.

In its sample, this clonotype was seen once. Germline is not matched at one junction end, which may reflect a read error. As DNA, the CDR3 is TGTGCCAGCAGTTTACAACTAGTCCTTAGCACAGTTACGCAGTATTTT. Translation: CASSLQLVLSTVTQYF. The chain has TRBV11-2 and TRBJ2-3; D might be TRBD2 (5 bases). Germline loops: CDR1 SGHAT, CDR2 FQNNGV. The CDR3 has 16 residues.

Turning to this clonotype: A much larger clone differs from this one at a single base, so this may be a read error. The V call is TRBV10-1, the J call TRBJ2-7; no clear D gene. Germline loops: CDR1 WNHNN, CDR2 SYGVQD (reference sequence). The CDR3 runs 14 residues. CDR3 nucleotides: TGCGCCAGCAGTGGGGCTGGCCCAGGTTACGAGCCGTACTTC. It specifies CASSGAGPGYEPYF.

With respect to this clonotype: The junction and the germline gene differ at one end; a read error may be behind it. CDR3 sequence (DNA): TGTGTCAGCAGCGGGGGGGGTCAACCCCAGCATTTT. It translates to CVSSGGGQPQHF. The chain joins TRBV7-9 to TRBJ1-5; a possible D gene is TRBD1 (5 bases). In germline, CDR1 is SEHNR, CDR2 FQNEAQ (reference sequence). This CDR3 is 12 amino acids long. Looking up the rest from reference TRBV7-9 and TRBJ1-5 gives the full variable domain: DTGVSQNPRHKITKRGQNVTFRCDPISEHNRLYWYRQTLGQGPEFLTYFQNEAQLEKSRLLSDRFSAERPKGSFSTLEIQRTEQGDSAMYLCVSSGGGQPQHFGDGTRLSIL.

A word on this clonotype: A much larger clone lies one base from this, so it may be a read error. The chain is built from TRBV29-1 and TRBJ2-1, with D tentatively TRBD2 (5 bases). The CDR3 totals 12 residues. Trimming cost V 3 bases and J 9 bases, with 12 bases left between them. Germline V gives CDR1 SQVTM, CDR2 ANQGSEA. The CDR3 bases are TGCAGCGTTGAGTTACCGGGAATTGAGCAGTTCTTC. It translates to CSVELPGIEQFF.

This clonotype was detected once. The chain recombines TRBV29-1 with TRBJ2-1; D may be TRBD2 (5 bases). Germline loops: CDR1 SQVTM, CDR2 ANQGSEA. CDR3 length: 13 amino acids. The V gene lost 1 base and the J gene lost 7 bases, with 11 bases spanning the gap. The DNA of the CDR3 is TGCAGCGTTGAAGGGACTGAATATAATGAGCAGTTCTTC. It encodes CSVEGTEYNEQFF.

Remarks on this clonotype: Since no conserved phenylalanine or tryptophan closes the CDR3, a read error is the likely cause. V and J are TRBV29-1 and TRBJ2-2; TRBD1 matches at 8 bases. The V gene end was trimmed by 4 bases and the J gene end by 2 bases; junction bases not matched to a gene: 15. In germline, CDR1 is SQVTM, CDR2 ANQGSEA. This CDR3 has 18 residues. DNA for the CDR3: TGCAGCGTTGGAGACAGGGGATCCCTCGGCCGAAACACCGGGGAGCTGTTTCTT. Protein product: CSVGDRGSLGRNTGELFL.

A word on this clonotype: Just one base apart from a much larger clone, this may be a read error. The chain combines TRBV5-4 with TRBJ1-2, with D possibly matching TRBD1 (5 bases). Germline V lookup: CDR1 SGHNT, CDR2 YYREEE (reference sequence). This CDR3 has 15 residues. CDR3 protein: CASSRREIVNYGNTF. The CDR3 DNA reads as TGTGCCAGCAGCCGCAGGGAGATAGTTAACTATGGCAACACCTTC.

A single count supports this clonotype. This chain uses TRBV5-4 with TRBJ2-2; D may be TRBD2 (5 bases). CDR1 and CDR2 from the germline V gene are SGHNT and YYREEE (reference sequence). CDR3 length equals 15 residues. V gave up 6 bases and J gave up 5 bases, with 17 bases separating them. Here the CDR3 DNA reads TGTGCCAGCACCAATGAGAGGGTGGAGACCGGGGAGCTGTTTTTT. It is translated as CASTNERVETGELFF.

Remarks on this clonotype: At one end, the junction sequence differs from germline, possibly due to a read error. J is TRBJ2-2 and V is TRBV11-2; 9 bases are a match to TRBD1. CDR3 size: 17 residues. Per germline, CDR1 SGHAT and CDR2 FQNNGV. DNA for the CDR3: TGTGCCAGCAGCTTTGATCGGGACAGGGTTGGCACCAGGGAGCTGTTTTTC. It codes for CASSFDRDRVGTRELFF.

Notes on this clonotype: Possible read error: a much larger clone is one base away. The chain is built from TRBV5-5 and TRBJ1-3; D gene uncertain. The germline V and J ends were trimmed by 4 bases and 3 bases, with 11 bases remaining between them. Germline loops: CDR1 SGHKS, CDR2 YYEKEE (reference sequence). The CDR3 is made up of 14 amino acids. The CDR3 loop is CASSMVIFGNTIYF. DNA of the CDR3: TGTGCCAGCAGCATGGTGATATTTGGAAACACCATATATTTT.

This clonotype was seen at least ten times. The chain employs TRBV12-3 or TRBV12-4 and TRBJ2-3; D gene unclear. CDR3 size: 12 residues. Trimming left V 5 bases short and J 3 bases short, with 6 bases between. The CDR3 sequence is CASSPVTDTQYF. The DNA for the CDR3 is TGTGCCAGCAGTCCGGTTACAGATACGCAGTATTTT.

The chain uses TRBV29-1 and TRBJ2-2; TRBD2 might be the D (7 bases). Trimming removed 4 bases at V and 16 bases at J, with 19 bases between. This CDR3 is built from 12 residues. Looked up from germline, CDR1 is SQVTM and CDR2 is ANQGSEA. The CDR3 DNA reads as TGCAGCGTTGTCAGGGACACCGGGGGGCCGTTTTTT. This sequence encodes CSVVRDTGGPFF.

Regarding this clonotype: The junction differs from germline at one of its ends, possibly a read error. The rearrangement uses TRBV6-6 and TRBJ1-1; possible D gene TRBD1, 6 bases. The CDR3 loop spans 13 amino acids. The germline V gene has CDR1 MNHNY and CDR2 SVGAGI (reference sequence). The CDR3 protein is CTSNGGMNTEAFF. CDR3 DNA: TGTACCAGCAACGGGGGCATGAACACTGAGGCTTTCTTT.